This T cell receptor beta chain was retrieved from a study of blood T cell repertoires in COVID-19. Looking at the study overall: The study drew acute and convalescent COVID-19 samples from the United States, Italy and Spain. PBMCs, B-cell-depleted T cells, or T cells were the source of the cDNA or gDNA that made up the material.

The repertoire was sequenced with immunoSEQ multiplex PCR; TCRdb's copy has only in-frame clones and lacks some. Of under 95,000 clones listed, around 85% are singletons. One Seattle source followed patients from active infection through their disease course. This CDR3 has 14 residues. Trimming shortened V by 7 bases and J by 5 bases, and 14 bases separated the two germline ends. Per germline, CDR1 KGHDR and CDR2 SFDVKD. The V call is TRBV24-1, the J call TRBJ2-1; possible D gene TRBD1, 6 bases. What was sequenced was peripheral blood. The receptor was isolated from a woman older than 75 with COVID-19, enrolled during active disease. The CDR3 region has the DNA TGTGCCACCAGCTCGGACAGCTACGACAATGAGCAGTTCTTC. Protein: CATSSDSYDNEQFF.